The text below deals with one T cell receptor (beta chain). Its cognate antigen is unknown. The data stem from a study of HIV-infected children after antiretroviral therapy interruption. Study outcomes and limitations: Naive CD4+ CDR3 sharing between time points fell after interruption began.

Treatment of the sample: PENTA 11 planned treatment interruption arm or continuous ART arm. Participants had taken at least three-drug ART for at least 24 weeks. At least 5 million viable PBMCs were required per cryopreserved sample. The germline V and J ends were trimmed by 1 base and 1 base, with 4 bases remaining between them. The CDR3 length is 13 residues. The germline CDR1 and CDR2 sequences are DFQATT and SNEGSKA (reference sequence). A 3' RACE protocol on RNA, with unique molecular identifiers, produced the TCR library. Each CDR3 protein is one row after TCRdb ran MiXCR on the 3' RACE reads. The sample holds about 86,000 distinct CDR3 sequences, about 7% seen once.

This specimen was CD45RA+ CD4+ T cells from PBMCs, pooled from several time points, taken from a donor given antiretroviral therapy, either interrupted or continuous. Stated subset: naive CD4+ CD45RA+ CD45RO- T cells. The rearrangement links TRBV20-1 to TRBJ1-4, with D unresolved. The TCR originated in a pool of human donors with HIV. The CDR3 sequence: CSARGLTNEKLFF. The CDR3 nucleotides are TGCAGTGCTAGAGGATTAACTAATGAAAAACTGTTTTTT.